The sequence of this T cell receptor beta chain was determined in a study of T cell responses to AZD1222 COVID-19 vaccine. Findings and caveats of the study: Close to half of spike-specific TCRs reportedly recognize unmutated variant regions.

Here immunoSEQ multiplex PCR was the method, and the copy in TCRdb shows in-frame clones only, minus some. The repertoire holds about 120,000 clones, with about 92% as singletons. Worth noting for this clone: Its matching antigen is unknown.

Germline lookup yields CDR1 MNHEY and CDR2 SVGEGT. CDR3 length equals 14 residues. The V end was cut by 2 bases, the J end by 0 bases, with 8 bases between. Second-dose timings of about 4 or about 12 weeks were pooled. The sequencing here drew on peripheral blood, taken 28 days after the second AZD1222 dose. This receptor was taken from an adult who received the AZD1222 COVID-19 vaccine. This rearrangement joins TRBV6-2 or TRBV6-3 to TRBJ2-7; D uncertain. The CDR3 DNA follows: TGTGCCAGCAGTTACGAAAGAAACTCCTACGAGCAGTACTTC. This sequence encodes CASSYERNSYEQYF.